The T cell receptor (beta chain) described here comes from a study of Graves' ophthalmopathy and Graves' hyperthyroidism. The authors amplified TCR beta CDR3 regions from RNA transcripts. HTBI primers served in a first-round RT-PCR, which a second-round multiplex PCR followed. MiXCR, applied by TCRdb to the multiplex PCR reads, yields one record per CDR3 protein. In the table there are a few hundred thousand distinct CDR3 sequences, 17% of which are singletons. At least ten counts were recorded for this clonotype. CDR1 MDHEN and CDR2 SYDVKM come from the germline V gene. V lost 5 bases and J lost 6, with 14 bases in between. This CDR3 is built from 13 residues.

What was sequenced was peripheral blood. The TCR was taken from an adult woman with stable Graves' hyperthyroidism. The rearrangement uses TRBV28 and TRBJ2-7; D call uncertain. This chain's CDR3 is CASSLGGQAEQYF. The CDR3, as DNA: TGTGCCAGCAGTCTAGGTGGGCAGGCCGAGCAGTACTTC.